The T cell receptor (beta chain) under discussion was sequenced for a study of blood T cell repertoires in COVID-19. In the study overall: Sources were T cells, B-cell-depleted T cells, or PBMCs; the material itself was cDNA or gDNA.

Original handling: Nucleated cell number was recorded as an estimate derived from reference gene primer amplification. Profiling relied on immunoSEQ multiplex PCR, and the TCRdb table lists in-frame clones only, not all of them. Clone size and the V and J calls come from that table; the DNA yielded D and trimming. The sample consists of under 250,000 clones, about 82% of them appearing once. This clone has only one observation. V lost 3 bases and J 4 bases, leaving 21 bases between the germline ends. This CDR3 has 17 amino acids. Germline values: CDR1 MGHDK, CDR2 SYGVNS. The specimen sequenced was peripheral blood. The sequence was obtained from a woman older than 75 with COVID-19, enrolled during active disease. The chain recombines TRBV25-1 with TRBJ1-1; the D gene is possibly TRBD1 (5 bases). CDR3 region: CASSDYDSPRGGTEAFF. Written as DNA, the CDR3 is TGTGCCAGCAGTGATTATGACAGCCCCCGAGGCGGCACTGAAGCTTTCTTT.